This T cell receptor (beta chain) was found in a study of blood T cells in healthy people across ages. A second PCR of about 7 to 12 cycles used a sample-barcoded 5' primer and a J-beta primer mix. TCRdb redid the calling of the 5' RACE reads with MiXCR, one entry per CDR3 protein. The data contain more than 1,000,000 distinct CDR3 sequences, around 25% of them singletons. V was trimmed by 5 bases and J by 4 bases, leaving 14 bases between them. CDR1 is PRHDT, CDR2 FYEKMQ, per germline (reference sequence). The CDR3 runs 15 residues. This clonotype was seen more than once but under ten times. A further study also used this sample, focusing on T cells of mothers and their children. That study adds: When the second PCR was run, its M1S primer added sample barcodes and 2-4 random nucleotides.

The rearrangement joins TRBV13 to TRBJ2-2; D perhaps matches TRBD2 (6 bases). This clonotype originated in a girl aged 2-10 years in good health. Sequencing was carried out using blood. The CDR3 region has the DNA TGTGCCAGCAGCCTCCCTCTAGCGCTCACCGGGGAGCTGTTTTTT. Protein product: CASSLPLALTGELFF.